This is a list of T cell receptor beta chains from one sample in a study of blood T cell repertoires in COVID-19. The repertoire was sequenced with immunoSEQ multiplex PCR; TCRdb's copy has only in-frame clones and lacks some. The repertoire holds 180,000 or so clones, with approximately 87% as singletons. Sequencing was done on a sample of peripheral blood. These receptors originate from a man between 18 and 35 years old with active or convalescent COVID-19. Both conserved end residues are part of each CDR3. Each record gives: clone size, J gene, V gene, D gene, CDR3 DNA, CDR3 protein. The D gene is left open where the match is weak. Size is omitted from some rows. Given values are once, few, many or a class for expanded clones.

. TRBJ1-2 TRBV27 . TGTGCCAGCACCTCGAGAGAGAATAACTATGGCTACACCTTC CASTSRENNYGYTF
. TRBJ2-1 TRBV11-2 TRBD2 TGTGCCAGCAGCTCGGGTAGCGGGTCCTACAATGAGCAGTTCTTC CASSSGSGSYNEQFF
few TRBJ1-2 TRBV7-2 . TGTGCCAGCAGCTTGGGGCAGGGCCATGGCTACACCTTC CASSLGQGHGYTF
. TRBJ1-6 TRBV5-1 TRBD1 TGCGCCAGCAGCTACGACAGGGTGGCGTATAATTCACCCCTCCACTTT CASSYDRVAYNSPLHF
. TRBJ1-4 TRBV4-1 . TGCGCCAGCAGCCAGGGACTCTTGGGGGAAAAACTGTTTTTT CASSQGLLGEKLFF
once TRBJ1-3 TRBV28 . TGTGCCAGCAGTGGAGGGGCCCGAAACACCATATATTTT CASSGGARNTIYF
. TRBJ1-1 TRBV3-1/TRBV3-2 TRBD1 TGTGCCAGCAGTCAAAACAGGGGATGGACTGAAGCTTTCTTT CASSQNRGWTEAFF
. TRBJ1-5 TRBV10-2 . TGCGCCAGCAGTGCAGGGTCTTTCTATCAGCCCCAGCATTTT CASSAGSFYQPQHF
. TRBJ2-3 TRBV7-9 . TGTGCCCGAGGGGCTAGCGGCACAGATACGCAGTATTTT CARGASGTDTQYF
. TRBJ2-2 TRBV12-3/TRBV12-4 . TGTGCCAGCAGTTTTCCGGGAACCGGGGAGCTGTTTTTT CASSFPGTGELFF
. TRBJ1-5 TRBV5-1 TRBD1 TGCGCCAGCAGCTTAACGGGACAGCTCAATCAGCCCCAGCATTTT CASSLTGQLNQPQHF
. TRBJ2-3 TRBV14 TRBD1 TGTGCCAGCAGCCATCCTACGACCGGGACAGATGGATATACGCAGTATTTT CASSHPTTGTDGYTQYF
. TRBJ1-6 TRBV24-1 TRBD1 TGTGCCACCACCGCTACAGGGGCTGAAAGCTCCTATAATTCACCCCTCCACTTT CATTATGAESSYNSPLHF
. TRBJ1-5 TRBV27 . TGTGCCAGCAGTTTAGAGGCAGGGCCCAATCAGCCCCAGCATTTT CASSLEAGPNQPQHF
. TRBJ1-6 TRBV6-5 . TGTGCCAGCAGGATCGGGACACTGGTTGATTCACCCCTCCACTTT CASRIGTLVDSPLHF
. TRBJ2-7 TRBV7-8 TRBD2 TGTGCCAGCAGCTCCCCGAACAGCGGGAGGCTCTACGAGCAGTACTTC CASSSPNSGRLYEQYF
. TRBJ2-4 TRBV6-1 TRBD1 TGTGCCAGCAGTGGATATGGTGGGACAGTCGTAAACATTCAGTACTTC CASSGYGGTVVNIQYF
. TRBJ1-2 TRBV3-1/TRBV3-2 . TGTGCCAGCAGCCCCCGACAGGCCCAAGACTATGGCTACACCTTC CASSPRQAQDYGYTF
. TRBJ2-7 TRBV2 TRBD2 TGTGCCAGCAGTGAAGCCCTAGCGGGAGGAGCCGAGCAGTACTTC CASSEALAGGAEQYF
once TRBJ2-2 TRBV7-9 . TGTGCCAGCAGCTTAGTGCGGGGGCCGAATGTCGGGGAGCTGTTTTTT CASSLVRGPNVGELFF
once TRBJ1-1 TRBV5-1 . TGCGCCAGCAAACTGGGGAGAGAAGCTTTCTTT CASKLGREAFF
. TRBJ1-2 TRBV11-3 TRBD1 TGTGCCAGCACCTGGACAGGGGAGAGTAACTATGGCTACACCTTC CASTWTGESNYGYTF
. TRBJ2-2 TRBV6-4 TRBD2 TGTGCCAGCAGTCCGGGACTATACACCGGGGAGCTGTTTTTT CASSPGLYTGELFF
. TRBJ1-5 TRBV19 . TGTGCCAGTAGTATTGGCAGGGTGGGCAATCAGCCCCAGCATTTT CASSIGRVGNQPQHF
. TRBJ2-2 TRBV11-3 TRBD1 TGTGCCAGCAGCTTAGTGGACAGGGGTGGTACCGGGGAGCTGTTTTTT CASSLVDRGGTGELFF
. TRBJ1-3 TRBV9 . TGTGCCAGCGGGGAGGGGGGAAGCCCCGGAAACACCATATATTTT CASGEGGSPGNTIYF
. TRBJ2-7 TRBV7-2 TRBD1 TGTGCCAGCAGCTTACAGGGGGCATACGAGCAGTACTTC CASSLQGAYEQYF
once TRBJ1-2 TRBV6-4 TRBD1 TGTGCCAGCAGTGACTCAGGACAGGAATTTTTCGATGGCTACACCTTC CASSDSGQEFFDGYTF
. TRBJ1-5 TRBV2 TRBD1 TGTGCCAGCAGAACGGGACAGGGGAAAGATCAGCCCCAGCATTTT CASRTGQGKDQPQHF
. TRBJ2-4 TRBV27 TRBD2 TGTGCCAGCACGCCTAGCGGGGCCCTAGCCAAAAACATTCAGTACTTC CASTPSGALAKNIQYF
. TRBJ1-2 TRBV6-5 . TGTGCCAGCAGTCCCAGAGGACCGGGGGGCTACACCTTC CASSPRGPGGYTF
few TRBJ1-2 TRBV29-1 . TGCAGCGTTGATGGTACGGCAGGGAACTACTATGGCTACACCTTC CSVDGTAGNYYGYTF
. TRBJ1-2 TRBV9 TRBD1 TGTGCCAGCAGCCCAGATACAGGGGGCTATGGCTACACCTTC CASSPDTGGYGYTF
. TRBJ2-1 TRBV2 . TGTGCCAGCAGAGAAATTAACAATGAGCAGTTCTTC CASREINNEQFF
. TRBJ2-1 TRBV13 TRBD2 TGTGCCAGCAGTTCCACTAGCGGGACGGCGGACAATGAGCAGTTCTTC CASSSTSGTADNEQFF
once TRBJ1-1 TRBV18 . TGTGCCAGCTCACCACCGCGAGGGGAAGCTTTCTTT CASSPPRGEAFF
. TRBJ1-6 TRBV10-3 . TGTGCCATCAGTCAAAAACAGGACACGACGAATTCACCCCTCCACTTT CAISQKQDTTNSPLHF
. TRBJ1-2 TRBV24-1 . TGTGCCACCAGTGCCGGGAGCTATGGCTACACCTTC CATSAGSYGYTF
. TRBJ2-1 TRBV7-2 TRBD2 TGTGCCAGCAGCTTAGATTTACTAGCGGGTACCTCCTACAATGAGCAGTTCTTC CASSLDLLAGTSYNEQFF
. TRBJ1-1 TRBV3-1/TRBV3-2 TRBD1 TGTGCCAGCAGCCCACGGACAGGGACGAGAGGGAACACTGAAGCTTTCTTT CASSPRTGTRGNTEAFF
. TRBJ2-7 TRBV6-5 . TGTGCCAGCCGTAGTGCGAAACCCCCCTACGAGCAGTACTTC CASRSAKPPYEQYF